This TCR beta chain was captured by sequencing in a study of cytomegalovirus exposure and HLA in healthy donors. This table comes from immunoSEQ multiplex PCR, and its TCRdb copy is limited to in-frame clones, with some not included. The sample includes tens of thousands of clones, roughly 93% of them seen just once. The CDR3 sequence is 16 residues long. Trimming stripped 3 bases from V and 0 bases from J, with 11 bases between. CDR1 is PRHDT and CDR2 is FYEKMQ in the germline V gene (reference sequence). Concerning this clone: Its antigen is unidentified.

The study's findings and limits: As confirmed in vitro, three CMV-associated chains were specific for CMV antigens.

The specimen was PBMCs. The sequence was obtained from a woman in her 30s in good health and CMV-seronegative. The V gene is TRBV13, the J gene TRBJ2-2; D may be TRBD1 (6 bases). In DNA form, the CDR3 reads TGTGCCAGCAGCTTCTCGGGACAAACGAACACCGGGGAGCTGTTTTTT. Its translation: CASSFSGQTNTGELFF.